The 12 T cell receptor beta chains given below trace back to one sample, sequenced in a study of blood T cell repertoires in COVID-19. Profiling relied on immunoSEQ multiplex PCR, and the TCRdb table lists in-frame clones only, not all of them. The sample has 300,000 or so clones; around 80% are singletons. The sequenced sample was peripheral blood. These receptors originate from a woman aged 50 to 65 with acute or convalescent COVID-19.

This chain connects TRBV3-1 (or the pseudogene TRBV3-2) to TRBJ1-6, with 9 bases identical to TRBD1. The CDR3 sequence is 13 residues long. With V trimmed by 4 bases and J by 11 bases, 3 bases remained unmatched. CDR1 LGHDT and CDR2 YNNKEL come from the germline V gene (reference sequence). The chain's CDR3 is CASSRQGEAPLHF. In nucleotides, the CDR3 is TGTGCCAGCAGCCGACAGGGGGAGGCACCCCTCCACTTT.

The V gene is TRBV7-9, the J gene TRBJ1-4, with TRBD1 matching over 9 bases. V dropped 1 base and J dropped 11; count of bases not matched to a gene: 5. The V gene's germline CDR1 is SEHNR and CDR2 FQNEAQ (reference sequence). The CDR3 has 14 residues. Written as DNA, the CDR3 is TGTGCCAGCAGCTTAGGAGACAGGGGGTGGAAACTGTTTTTT. It is translated as CASSLGDRGWKLFF.

V is TRBV5-1 and J is TRBJ2-3; the D is unclear. CDR3 length equals 15 residues. Germline loops: CDR1 SGHRS, CDR2 YFSETQ. Between the trimmed V and J ends, which lost 1 base and 0 bases, there was a span of 9 bases. CDR3 region: CASSLRASSTDTQYF. Written as DNA, the CDR3 is TGCGCCAGCAGCTTGCGAGCATCTAGCACAGATACGCAGTATTTT.

V gene TRBV5-5 combines with J gene TRBJ2-5; 9 positions agree with TRBD2. Trimming at V came to 4 bases and at J to 5 bases, leaving 6 bases not matched to a gene. Germline V gives CDR1 SGHKS, CDR2 YYEKEE (reference sequence). The CDR3 is 14 amino acids. For the CDR3, the DNA is TGTGCCAGCAGCGCGGGACTAGCATTTGAGACCCAGTACTTC. This translates into CASSAGLAFETQYF.

This chain uses TRBV6-2 or TRBV6-3 with TRBJ1-1; D gene uncertain. The CDR3 runs to 12 residues. The V and J ends lost 2 bases and 8 bases respectively, with 9 bases between them. The germline gives CDR1 MNHEY, CDR2 SVGEGT. CDR3 protein: CASSYGGVEAFF. The CDR3 DNA follows: TGTGCCAGCAGTTACGGCGGCGTCGAAGCTTTCTTT.

CDR3 amino acids: CASSVAVYNEQFF. DNA for the CDR3: TGTGCCAGCAGCGTAGCCGTTTACAATGAGCAGTTCTTC. This sequence joins TRBV9 and TRBJ2-1, with no clear D. V dropped 0 bases and J dropped 4 bases, with 5 bases sitting between them. Germline values: CDR1 SGDLS, CDR2 YYNGEE. There are 13 residues in the CDR3.

The chain employs TRBV24-1 and TRBJ2-2; 10 bases agree with TRBD1. Trimming took 8 bases from V and 3 from J; bases not matched to a gene: 11. Germline values: CDR1 KGHDR, CDR2 SFDVKD. The CDR3 spans 17 residues. This chain's CDR3 is CATMGGSGQGYTGELFF. The CDR3 nucleotides read TGTGCCACCATGGGAGGGTCGGGACAGGGGTACACCGGGGAGCTGTTTTTT.

The chain joins TRBV7-2 to TRBJ1-2, with 8 bases aligning to TRBD1. Germline V gene data show CDR1 as SGHTA and CDR2 as FQGNSA. CDR3 length: 14 residues. Trimming at V came to 3 bases and at J to 8 bases, leaving 8 bases not matched to a gene. The CDR3 is CASSFTGQGEGYTF. The CDR3, as DNA: TGTGCCAGCAGCTTCACAGGACAGGGTGAGGGCTACACCTTC. The whole variable domain, remainder taken from reference TRBV7-2 and TRBJ1-2, is GAGVSQSPSNKVTEKGKDVELRCDPISGHTALYWYRQSLGQGLEFLIYFQGNSAPDKSGLPSDRFSAERTGGSVSTLTIQRTQQEDSAVYLCASSFTGQGEGYTFGSGTRLTVV.

The chain is built from TRBV27 and TRBJ2-3; 7 positions agree with TRBD2. The CDR3 length is 13 residues. Germline CDR1 and CDR2: MNHEY and SMNVEV (reference sequence). V was clipped by 7 bases and J by 5 bases; unmatched bases: 6. CDR3: CASIGLDVDTQYF. CDR3 sequence (DNA): TGTGCCAGCATTGGACTAGACGTAGATACGCAGTATTTT.

This clone has a single count. V gene TRBV2 combines with J gene TRBJ2-1; 7 bases are shared with TRBD2. Trimming took 10 bases from V and 0 from J; bases not matched to a gene: 12. The CDR3 length is 16 residues. Germline CDR1 and CDR2: SNHLY and FYNNEI. The CDR3 is CATVDPGGSSYNEQFF. CDR3 DNA sequence: TGTGCCACCGTGGACCCGGGGGGAAGCTCCTACAATGAGCAGTTCTTC.

This clone was seen just once. V is TRBV7-9 and J is TRBJ2-3, with unresolved D. V gave up 5 bases and J gave up 0 bases, with 15 bases separating them. There are 16 residues in the CDR3. Germline V gene data show CDR1 as SEHNR and CDR2 as FQNEAQ (reference sequence). The CDR3 is CASSPLSWSSTDTQYF. DNA of the CDR3: TGTGCCAGCAGCCCCCTGAGCTGGTCTAGCACAGATACGCAGTATTTT.

This chain connects TRBV7-2 to TRBJ2-7; 7 positions agree with TRBD2. This CDR3 region has 14 residues. The J segment lost 4 bases and the V segment lost 1 base, leaving 4 bases of the junction unmatched. CDR1 and CDR2 (germline): SGHTA, FQGNSA. The CDR3, as DNA: TGTGCCAGCAGCTTAGGGACTAGACTTTACGAGCAGTACTTC. This sequence encodes CASSLGTRLYEQYF.